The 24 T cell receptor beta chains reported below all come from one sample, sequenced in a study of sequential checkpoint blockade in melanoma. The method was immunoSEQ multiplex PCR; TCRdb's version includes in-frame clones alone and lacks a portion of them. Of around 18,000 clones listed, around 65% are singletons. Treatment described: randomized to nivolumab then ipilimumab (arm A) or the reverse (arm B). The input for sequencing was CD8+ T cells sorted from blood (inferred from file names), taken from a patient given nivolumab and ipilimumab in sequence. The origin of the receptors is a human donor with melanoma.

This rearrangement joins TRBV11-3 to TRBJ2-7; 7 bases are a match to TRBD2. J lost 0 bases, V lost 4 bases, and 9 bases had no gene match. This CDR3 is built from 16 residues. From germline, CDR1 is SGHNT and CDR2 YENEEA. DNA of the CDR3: TGTGCCAGCAGCTCCAGGGCTAGCGGTATCTCCTACGAGCAGTACTTC. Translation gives CASSSRASGISYEQYF.

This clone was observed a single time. The CDR3 region has the DNA TGTGCCTGGAGTCAAGGGGTTCGGTACGAGCAGTACTTC. It is translated as CAWSQGVRYEQYF. The chain employs TRBV30 and TRBJ2-7, with a tentative D call TRBD1 (5 bases). Germline CDR1 and CDR2: GTSNPN and SVGIG (reference sequence). V dropped 2 bases and J dropped 4 bases, with 12 bases sitting between them. This CDR3 spans 13 amino acids.

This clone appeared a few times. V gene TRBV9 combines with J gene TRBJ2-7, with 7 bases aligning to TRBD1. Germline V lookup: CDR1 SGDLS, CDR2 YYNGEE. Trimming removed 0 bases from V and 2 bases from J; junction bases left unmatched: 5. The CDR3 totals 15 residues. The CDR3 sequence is CASSVAQGQPYEQYF. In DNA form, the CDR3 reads TGTGCCAGCAGCGTAGCCCAGGGACAGCCCTACGAGCAGTACTTC.

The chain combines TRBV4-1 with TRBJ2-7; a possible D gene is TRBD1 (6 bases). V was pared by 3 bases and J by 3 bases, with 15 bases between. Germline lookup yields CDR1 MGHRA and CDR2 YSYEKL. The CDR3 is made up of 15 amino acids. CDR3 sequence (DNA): TGCGCCAGCAGCCATCGCACCCAACAGGGCTACGAGCAGTACTTC. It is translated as CASSHRTQQGYEQYF.

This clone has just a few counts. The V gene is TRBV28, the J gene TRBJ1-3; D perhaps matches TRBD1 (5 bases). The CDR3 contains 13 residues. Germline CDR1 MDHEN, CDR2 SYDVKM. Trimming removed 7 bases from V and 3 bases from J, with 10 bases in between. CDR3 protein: CASTGGGGNTIYF. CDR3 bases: TGTGCCAGCACCGGGGGAGGTGGAAACACCATATATTTT. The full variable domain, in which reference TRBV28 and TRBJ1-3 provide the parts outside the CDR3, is DVKVTQSSRYLVKRTGEKVFLECVQDMDHENMFWYRQDPGLGLRLIYFSYDVKMKEKGDIPEGYSVSREKKERFSLILESASTNQTSMYLCASTGGGGNTIYFGEGSWLTVV.

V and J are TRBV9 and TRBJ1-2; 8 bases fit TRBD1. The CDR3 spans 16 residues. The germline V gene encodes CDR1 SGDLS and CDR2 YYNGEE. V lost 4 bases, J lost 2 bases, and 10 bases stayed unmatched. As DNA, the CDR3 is TGTGCCAGCAGCCCAAAAGCAGGGGGCAGAAACTATGGCTACACCTTC. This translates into CASSPKAGGRNYGYTF.

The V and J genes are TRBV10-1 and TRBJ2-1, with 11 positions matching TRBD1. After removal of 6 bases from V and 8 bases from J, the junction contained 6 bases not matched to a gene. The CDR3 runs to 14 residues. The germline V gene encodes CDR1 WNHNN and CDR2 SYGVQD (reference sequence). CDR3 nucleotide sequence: TGCGCCAGCAGCCTCCGGGACAGGGGGGATGAGCAGTTCTTC. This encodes CASSLRDRGDEQFF.

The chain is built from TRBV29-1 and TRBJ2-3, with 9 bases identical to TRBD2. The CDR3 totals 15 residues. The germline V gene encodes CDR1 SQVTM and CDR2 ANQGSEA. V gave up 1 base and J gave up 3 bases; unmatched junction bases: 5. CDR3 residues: CSVEGGRGGTDTQYF. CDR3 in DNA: TGCAGCGTTGAAGGCGGGAGGGGAGGGACAGATACGCAGTATTTT.

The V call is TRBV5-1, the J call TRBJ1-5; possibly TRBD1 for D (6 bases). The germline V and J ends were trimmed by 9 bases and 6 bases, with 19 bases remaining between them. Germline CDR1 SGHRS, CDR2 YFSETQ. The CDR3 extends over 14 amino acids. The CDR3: CATTVGGRPQPQHF. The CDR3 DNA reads TGCGCCACCACCGTCGGGGGGCGGCCTCAGCCCCAGCATTTT.

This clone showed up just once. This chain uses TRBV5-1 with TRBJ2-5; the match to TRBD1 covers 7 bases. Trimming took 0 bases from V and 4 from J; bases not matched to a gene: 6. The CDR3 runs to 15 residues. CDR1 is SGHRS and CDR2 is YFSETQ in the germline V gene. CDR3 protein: CASSLGGGRGETQYF. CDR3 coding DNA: TGCGCCAGCAGCTTGGGAGGGGGCCGAGGAGAGACCCAGTACTTC.

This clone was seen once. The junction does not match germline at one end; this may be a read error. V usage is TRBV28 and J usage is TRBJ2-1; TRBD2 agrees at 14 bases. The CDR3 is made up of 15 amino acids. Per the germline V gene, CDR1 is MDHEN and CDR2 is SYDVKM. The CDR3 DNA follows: TGTGCCAGGGGACTAGCGGGAGATCCCTATAATGAGCAGTTCTTC. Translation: CARGLAGDPYNEQFF.

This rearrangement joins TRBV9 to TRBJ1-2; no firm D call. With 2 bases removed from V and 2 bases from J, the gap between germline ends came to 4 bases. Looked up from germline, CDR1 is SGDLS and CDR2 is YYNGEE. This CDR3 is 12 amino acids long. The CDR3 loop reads CASSVANYGYTF. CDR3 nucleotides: TGTGCCAGCAGCGTGGCCAACTATGGCTACACCTTC.

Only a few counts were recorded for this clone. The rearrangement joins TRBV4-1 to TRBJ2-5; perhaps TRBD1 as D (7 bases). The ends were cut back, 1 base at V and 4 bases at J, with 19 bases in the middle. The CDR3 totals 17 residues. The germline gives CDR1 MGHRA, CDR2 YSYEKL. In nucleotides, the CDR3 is TGCGCCAGCAGCCAAGGGGAGGTGAGGGGGCGCGGAGAGACCCAGTACTTC. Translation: CASSQGEVRGRGETQYF.

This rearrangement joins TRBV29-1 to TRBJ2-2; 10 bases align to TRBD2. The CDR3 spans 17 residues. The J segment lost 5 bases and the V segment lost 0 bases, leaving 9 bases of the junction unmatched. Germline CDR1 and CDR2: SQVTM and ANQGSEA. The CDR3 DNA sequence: TGCAGCGTTGAAGATCCGGAGCGGGAGGGCCGAACCGGGGAGCTGTTTTTT. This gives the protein CSVEDPEREGRTGELFF.

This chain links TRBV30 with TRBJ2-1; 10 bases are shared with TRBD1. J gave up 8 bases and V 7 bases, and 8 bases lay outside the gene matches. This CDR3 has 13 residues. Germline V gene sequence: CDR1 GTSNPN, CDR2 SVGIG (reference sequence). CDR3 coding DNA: TGTGCCTACGGACAGGGGGTGGTTGATGAGCAGTTCTTC. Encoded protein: CAYGQGVVDEQFF.

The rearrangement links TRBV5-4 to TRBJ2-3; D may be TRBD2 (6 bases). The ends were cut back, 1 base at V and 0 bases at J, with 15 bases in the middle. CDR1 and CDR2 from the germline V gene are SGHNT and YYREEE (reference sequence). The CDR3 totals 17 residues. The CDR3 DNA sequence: TGTGCCAGCAGCTTGAGACGGGAGAAGAGGAGCACAGATACGCAGTATTTT. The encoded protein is CASSLRREKRSTDTQYF.

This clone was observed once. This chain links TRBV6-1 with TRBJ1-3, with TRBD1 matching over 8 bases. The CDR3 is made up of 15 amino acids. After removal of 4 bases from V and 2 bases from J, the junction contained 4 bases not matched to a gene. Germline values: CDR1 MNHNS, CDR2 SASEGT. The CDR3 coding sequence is TGTGCCAGCAGTGTGGACAGGGACCCTGGAAACACCATATATTTT. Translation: CASSVDRDPGNTIYF.

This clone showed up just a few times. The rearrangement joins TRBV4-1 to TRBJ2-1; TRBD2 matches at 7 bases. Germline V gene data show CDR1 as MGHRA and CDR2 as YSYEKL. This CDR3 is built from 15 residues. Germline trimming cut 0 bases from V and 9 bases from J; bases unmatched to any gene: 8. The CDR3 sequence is CASSQESLGGPEQFF. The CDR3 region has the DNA TGCGCCAGCAGCCAAGAATCTTTGGGAGGGCCTGAGCAGTTCTTC.

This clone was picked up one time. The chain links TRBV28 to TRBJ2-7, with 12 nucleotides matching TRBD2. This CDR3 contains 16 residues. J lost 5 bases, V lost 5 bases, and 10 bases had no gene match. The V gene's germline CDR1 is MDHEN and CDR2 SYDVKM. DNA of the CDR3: TGTGCCAGCAGTACGCTAGCGGGGGGGCGGCCTGACGAGCAGTACTTC. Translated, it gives CASSTLAGGRPDEQYF. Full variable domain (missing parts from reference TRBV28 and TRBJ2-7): DVKVTQSSRYLVKRTGEKVFLECVQDMDHENMFWYRQDPGLGLRLIYFSYDVKMKEKGDIPEGYSVSREKKERFSLILESASTNQTSMYLCASSTLAGGRPDEQYFGPGTRLTVT.

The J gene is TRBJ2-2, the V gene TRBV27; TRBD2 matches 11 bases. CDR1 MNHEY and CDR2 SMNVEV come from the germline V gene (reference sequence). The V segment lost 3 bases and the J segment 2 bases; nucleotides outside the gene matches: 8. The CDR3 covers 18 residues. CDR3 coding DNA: TGTGCCAGCAGTTTTTTACTAGCGGGAGACGGAAACACCGGGGAGCTGTTTTTT. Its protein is CASSFLLAGDGNTGELFF.

The DNA of the CDR3 is TGCGCCAGCAGCCAAGATCTCCCCTTCAGGGACACTGAAGCTTTCTTT. Amino acids: CASSQDLPFRDTEAFF. V usage is TRBV4-3 and J usage is TRBJ1-1, with D tentatively TRBD1 (5 bases). The CDR3 loop spans 16 amino acids. Germline CDR1 LGHNA, CDR2 YSLEER. V gave up 0 bases and J gave up 3 bases, with 14 bases separating them.

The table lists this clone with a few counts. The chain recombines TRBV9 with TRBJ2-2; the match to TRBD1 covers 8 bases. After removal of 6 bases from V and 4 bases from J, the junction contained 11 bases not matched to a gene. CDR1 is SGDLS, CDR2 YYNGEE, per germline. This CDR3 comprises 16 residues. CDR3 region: CASTFSGGSSTGELFF. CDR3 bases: TGTGCCAGCACCTTCTCAGGGGGCTCTAGCACCGGGGAGCTGTTTTTT. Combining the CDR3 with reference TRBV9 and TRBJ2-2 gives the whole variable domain DSGVTQTPKHLITATGQRVTLRCSPRSGDLSVYWYQQSLDQGLQFLIQYYNGEERAKGNILERFSAQQFPDLHSELNLSSLELGDSALYFCASTFSGGSSTGELFFGEGSRLTVL.

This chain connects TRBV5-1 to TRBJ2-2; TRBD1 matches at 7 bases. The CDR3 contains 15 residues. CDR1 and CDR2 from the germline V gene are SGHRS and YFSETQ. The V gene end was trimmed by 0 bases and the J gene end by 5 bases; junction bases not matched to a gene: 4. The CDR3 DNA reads TGCGCCAGCAGCTTGGAGACAGGGCTGACCGGGGAGCTGTTTTTT. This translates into CASSLETGLTGELFF.

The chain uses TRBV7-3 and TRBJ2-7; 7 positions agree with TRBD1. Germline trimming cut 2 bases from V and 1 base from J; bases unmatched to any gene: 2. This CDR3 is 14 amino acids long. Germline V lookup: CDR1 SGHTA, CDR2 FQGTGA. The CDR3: CASSLPTGSYEQYF. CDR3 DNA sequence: TGTGCCAGCAGCTTACCGACAGGGTCCTACGAGCAGTACTTC.